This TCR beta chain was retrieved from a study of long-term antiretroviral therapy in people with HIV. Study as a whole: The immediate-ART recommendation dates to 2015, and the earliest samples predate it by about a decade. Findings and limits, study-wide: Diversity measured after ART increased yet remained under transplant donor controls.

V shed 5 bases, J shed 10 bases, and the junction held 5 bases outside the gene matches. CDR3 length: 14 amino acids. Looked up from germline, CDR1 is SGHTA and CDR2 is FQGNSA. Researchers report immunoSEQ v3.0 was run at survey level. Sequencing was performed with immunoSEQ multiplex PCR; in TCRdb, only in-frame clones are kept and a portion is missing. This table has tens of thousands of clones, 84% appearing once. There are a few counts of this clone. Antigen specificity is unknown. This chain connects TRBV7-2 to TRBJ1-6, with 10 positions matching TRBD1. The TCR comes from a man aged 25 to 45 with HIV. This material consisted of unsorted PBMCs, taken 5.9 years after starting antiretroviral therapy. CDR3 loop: CASSRDRGGSPLHF. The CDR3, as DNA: TGTGCCAGCAGCCGGGACAGGGGAGGGTCACCCCTCCACTTT.